This is a list of T cell receptor beta chains from one sample in a study of T-cell memory formation after mild COVID-19. From the 5' RACE reads, TCRdb called clonotypes with MiXCR, one entry per CDR3 protein. The repertoire holds about half a million distinct CDR3 sequences, around a sixth seen once, with 9% to 15% in the top ten. Sequenced sample: PBMCs or a T cell subset sorted from them (not recorded which). The receptors here all came from an adult woman who had mild COVID-19 (a few samples of this study predate the infection). Cell type and time point are not known. Both conserved end residues are part of each CDR3. D genes are given only for firm matches. Clone size is shown for a subset of rows, as once, few, many or a class of expanded clone.

CDR3 protein,CDR3 DNA,J gene,V gene,clone size,D gene
CASRPHRGGDGYTF,TGTGCCAGCAGGCCTCACAGGGGCGGCGATGGCTACACCTTC,TRBJ1-2,TRBV27,few,TRBD1
CASSPPVGGAPDTQYF,TGTGCCAGCTCACCACCGGTCGGGGGGGCCCCAGATACGCAGTATTTT,TRBJ2-3,TRBV18,once,TRBD2
CASEQGYGTDTQYF,TGCGCCAGCGAGCAGGGGTACGGCACAGATACGCAGTATTTT,TRBJ2-3,TRBV5-1,once,-
CASSLGTGLGGYGYTF,TGCGCCAGCAGCTTGGGGACAGGGCTTGGGGGCTATGGCTACACCTTC,TRBJ1-2,TRBV5-1,-,TRBD1
CASSRTGSWDTEAFF,TGTGCCAGCAGTAGGACAGGGTCGTGGGACACTGAAGCTTTCTTT,TRBJ1-1,TRBV6-1,few,TRBD1
CASSFPRETGTPSAEQFF,TGTGCCAGCAGCTTCCCGAGGGAGACAGGGACTCCGTCGGCTGAGCAGTTCTTC,TRBJ2-1,TRBV7-3,-,-
CASSGGTPQETQYF,TGCGCCAGCAGCGGAGGGACTCCCCAAGAGACCCAGTACTTC,TRBJ2-5,TRBV5-1,-,-
CASREGGDYEQYF,TGTGCCAGCAGGGAGGGGGGGGACTACGAGCAGTACTTC,TRBJ2-7,TRBV6-5,few,-
CSATPSRAGGQYEQYF,TGCAGTGCGACTCCAAGTCGGGCGGGGGGGCAATACGAGCAGTACTTC,TRBJ2-7,TRBV20-1,few,TRBD2
CASSWPGRSNQPQHF,TGTGCCAGCAGTTGGCCGGGACGTAGCAATCAGCCCCAGCATTTT,TRBJ1-5,TRBV6-6,few,-
CASSLLTDRNNEQFF,TGTGCCAGCAGCTTATTGACAGATAGAAACAATGAGCAGTTCTTC,TRBJ2-1,TRBV11-2,few,-
CASSEQGGSYNEQFF,TGTGCCAGCAGTGAACAGGGAGGCTCCTACAATGAGCAGTTCTTC,TRBJ2-1,TRBV6-6,many,-
CASSFGGQKITNSPLHF,TGTGCCAGCAGCTTTGGTGGACAGAAAATTACTAATTCACCCCTCCACTTT,TRBJ1-6,TRBV7-9,-,-
CATRDRADIRGTYEQYF,TGTGCCACCAGGGACAGGGCAGACATTCGGGGGACTTACGAGCAGTACTTC,TRBJ2-7,TRBV27,-,TRBD1
CASSQEKGQGGIGLFF,TGCGCCAGCAGCCAAGAAAAGGGGCAGGGGGGGATCGGACTGTTTTTT,TRBJ1-4,TRBV4-1,-,TRBD1
CASSQEARGKATDTQYF,TGTGCCAGCAGCCAAGAGGCACGGGGGAAAGCCACAGATACGCAGTATTTT,TRBJ2-3,TRBV4-2,few,-
CASSLHGGTVEKLFF,TGTGCCAGTAGTCTTCACGGAGGAACGGTGGAAAAACTGTTTTTT,TRBJ1-4,TRBV19,few,-
CASSLEGAGEAFF,TGTGCCAGCAGTTTGGAGGGGGCTGGTGAAGCTTTCTTT,TRBJ1-1,TRBV27,-,TRBD1
CSAHPGLAGGSNEQFF,TGCAGTGCTCACCCGGGACTAGCGGGGGGGTCAAATGAGCAGTTCTTC,TRBJ2-1,TRBV20-1,few,TRBD2
CASSLSQGLPRETQYF,TGTGCCAGCAGCTTATCCCAGGGACTACCGCGAGAGACCCAGTACTTC,TRBJ2-5,TRBV7-3,few,TRBD2